The next 19 T cell receptor beta chains were all read from a single sample in a study of a mutant IDH1 vaccine in newly diagnosed glioma. These receptors' antigens are unknown. Assay used: immunoSEQ multiplex PCR; TCRdb lists only in-frame clones, some missing. The sample has more than 30,000 clones, around 81% seen once. Time point described: week 47, end of study. Vaccination comprised doses that each held 300 ug of mutant IDH1 20-mer peptide, plus topical imiquimod. The sequencing used PBMCs, collected from a glioma patient whose treatment included an IDH1 peptide vaccine. These TCRs come from a man aged 25 to 40 with glioma.

The chain carries TRBV9 and TRBJ1-4; D not resolved. The germline V gene has CDR1 SGDLS and CDR2 YYNGEE. V was pared by 3 bases and J by 8 bases, with 14 bases between. This CDR3 comprises 14 residues. CDR3 in DNA: TGTGCCAGCAGCGGGCTTAATCCCGGGGAAAAACTGTTTTTT. Translation: CASSGLNPGEKLFF.

V usage is TRBV9 and J usage is TRBJ2-7; the D gene is possibly TRBD2 (5 bases). The CDR3 has 17 amino acids. Looked up from germline, CDR1 is SGDLS and CDR2 is YYNGEE. Trimming took 4 bases from V and 0 from J, leaving 20 bases between them. The CDR3 nucleotides read TGTGCCAGCAGCCCGAGCCGAGGGCACCCGAGCTCCTACGAGCAGTACTTC. Translated: CASSPSRGHPSSYEQYF.

The J gene is TRBJ2-1, the V gene TRBV14; no definite D call. Per germline, CDR1 SGHDN and CDR2 FVKESK. This CDR3 is 14 amino acids long. Trimming removed 4 bases at V and 4 bases at J, with 11 bases between. CDR3 residues: CASSPTNQYNEQFF. Written as DNA, the CDR3 is TGTGCCAGCAGCCCCACGAACCAATACAATGAGCAGTTCTTC.

Only one count was recorded for this clone. This chain joins TRBV9 and TRBJ2-7, with D possibly called TRBD1 or TRBD2 (5 bases each). CDR3 length: 13 residues. CDR1 and CDR2 (germline): SGDLS, YYNGEE. Trimming took 4 bases from V and 4 from J, leaving 12 bases between them. The CDR3 DNA reads as TGTGCCAGCAGCAACCGGGACGGGTACGAGCAGTACTTC. Translating it yields CASSNRDGYEQYF.

This rearrangement joins TRBV20-1 to TRBJ1-4; D is unclear. Germline V lookup: CDR1 DFQATT, CDR2 SNEGSKA (reference sequence). This CDR3 has 11 amino acids. V lost 2 bases and J lost 4, with 2 bases in between. For the CDR3, the DNA is TGCAGTGCTAGATTTAATGAAAAACTGTTTTTT. Translated: CSARFNEKLFF.

This sequence joins TRBV30 and TRBJ1-5; 10 positions agree with TRBD1. J was trimmed by 0 bases and V by 0 bases; bases with no gene match: 14. The CDR3 runs to 20 residues. Germline V CDR1 and CDR2: GTSNPN, SVGIG (reference sequence). CDR3 loop: CAWSVQRVTGGVSSNQPQHF. The CDR3 DNA reads as TGTGCCTGGAGTGTACAACGGGTGACAGGGGGCGTCTCTAGCAATCAGCCCCAGCATTTT.

V usage is TRBV4-3 and J usage is TRBJ2-1; TRBD1 aligns across 9 bases. From germline, CDR1 is LGHNA and CDR2 YSLEER. V lost 3 bases to trimming and J lost 15 bases; unmatched junction nucleotides: 12. The CDR3 extends over 14 amino acids. CDR3 DNA: TGCGCCAGCAGCCAGGAACCAACAGGGGGCGCTGGGTTCTTC. Protein: CASSQEPTGGAGFF.

V is TRBV6-4 and J is TRBJ1-5, with D perhaps TRBD1 (6 bases). This CDR3 comprises 16 residues. Germline V CDR1 and CDR2: MRHNA, SNTAGT. Trimming took off 8 bases at V and 2 bases at J, with 19 bases between the two ends. CDR3 loop: CASYSGHLEGNQPQHF. CDR3 DNA sequence: TGTGCCAGCTATTCGGGACACCTAGAGGGCAATCAGCCCCAGCATTTT.

The V and J genes are TRBV2 and TRBJ2-7; D may be TRBD2 (6 bases). Per germline, CDR1 SNHLY and CDR2 FYNNEI. V lost 6 bases, J lost 6 bases, and 15 bases lay in between. The CDR3 loop spans 13 amino acids. CDR3 region: CASRETRDGEQYF. CDR3 sequence (DNA): TGTGCCAGCAGGGAAACGCGGGACGGCGAGCAGTACTTC.

The rearrangement uses TRBV10-2 and TRBJ1-1; a weak D match, TRBD1 (5 bases). V lost 0 bases and J 11 bases, leaving 13 bases between the germline ends. Per germline, CDR1 WSHSY and CDR2 SAAADI. The CDR3 is 13 amino acids. The CDR3 spells CASSESTLGVAFF. CDR3 sequence (DNA): TGCGCCAGCAGTGAGTCGACTCTGGGGGTTGCTTTCTTT.

The rearrangement uses TRBV7-8 and TRBJ1-1; possible D gene TRBD1, 5 bases. This CDR3 is built from 16 residues. Trimming pared 5 bases from V and 1 base from J, leaving 17 bases between. The germline V gene encodes CDR1 SGHVS and CDR2 FQNEAQ. The CDR3 loop reads CASSAGGLGRNTEAFF. DNA for the CDR3: TGTGCCAGCAGCGCCGGGGGGTTAGGGAGGAACACTGAAGCTTTCTTT.

The V gene is TRBV28, the J gene TRBJ2-7, with 13 nucleotides matching TRBD2. V lost 3 bases and J lost 3; bases outside the gene matches: 2. The CDR3 has 15 amino acids. CDR1 is MDHEN and CDR2 is SYDVKM in the germline V gene. CDR3 residues: CASSLGTSGIYEQYF. The CDR3 DNA reads as TGTGCCAGCAGTTTGGGGACTAGCGGGATCTACGAGCAGTACTTC.

The rearrangement uses TRBV5-1 and TRBJ1-1, with unresolved D. The V gene lost 1 base and the J gene lost 1 base, with 11 bases spanning the gap. CDR1 and CDR2 from the germline V gene are SGHRS and YFSETQ. This CDR3 contains 15 residues. CDR3 coding DNA: TGCGCCAGCAGCTTGTCACGGGCTTCGAACACTGAAGCTTTCTTT. This sequence encodes CASSLSRASNTEAFF.

The CDR3 DNA follows: TGTGCCAGCAGCCAAACTATTACTGAGCAGTTCTTC. Protein product: CASSQTITEQFF. The chain links TRBV7-9 to TRBJ2-1; no definite D call. V was cut by 5 bases and J by 9 bases, with 11 bases left in between. CDR3 length: 12 residues. The germline gives CDR1 SEHNR, CDR2 FQNEAQ (reference sequence).

The rearrangement uses TRBV7-6 and TRBJ1-6; D remains ambiguous. The V end was cut by 1 base, the J end by 7 bases, with 8 bases between. Per germline, CDR1 SGHVS and CDR2 FNYEAQ. The CDR3 runs to 14 residues. This CDR3 reads CASSLGVRNSPLHF. CDR3 bases: TGTGCCAGCAGCTTAGGAGTCAGAAATTCACCCCTCCACTTT.

V gene TRBV2 combines with J gene TRBJ2-7; 10 nucleotides match TRBD2. Germline-derived CDR1 and CDR2 are SNHLY and FYNNEI. The CDR3 loop spans 15 amino acids. V lost 6 bases, J lost 6 bases, and 11 bases stayed unmatched. CDR3 sequence: CASRAEGAGGPEQYF. CDR3 DNA sequence: TGTGCCAGCAGAGCCGAGGGAGCGGGAGGGCCCGAGCAGTACTTC.

This rearrangement joins TRBV19 to TRBJ2-4; the D gene is possibly TRBD1 (5 bases). This CDR3 comprises 15 residues. V was clipped by 4 bases and J by 0 bases, with 10 bases between them. CDR1 is LNHDA and CDR2 is SQIVND in the germline V gene (reference sequence). The CDR3 bases are TGTGCCAGTAGTAGAGAAACAGGAGCCAAAAACATTCAGTACTTC. Translating gives CASSRETGAKNIQYF. The full variable domain, rest sourced from reference TRBV19 and TRBJ2-4, is DGGITQSPKYLFRKEGQNVTLSCEQNLNHDAMYWYRQDPGQGLRLIYYSQIVNDFQKGDIAEGYSVSREKKESFPLTVTSAQKNPTAFYLCASSRETGAKNIQYFGAGTRLSVL.

The DNA for the CDR3 is TGTGCCAGCAGTTACTCTAACAGGGAGTCCGAGACCCAGTACTTC. Translation gives CASSYSNRESETQYF. The chain uses TRBV6-5 and TRBJ2-5; perhaps TRBD1 as D (6 bases). The germline CDR1 and CDR2 sequences are MNHEY and SVGAGI. This CDR3 is built from 15 residues. Deletions cut 0 bases from V and 5 bases from J, with 13 bases between.

The chain couples TRBV2 to TRBJ2-1; either TRBD1 or TRBD2 may fit D (5 bases each). V lost 3 bases to trimming and J lost 10 bases, with 10 bases between them. This CDR3 is built from 12 residues. Looked up from germline, CDR1 is SNHLY and CDR2 is FYNNEI. CDR3 sequence reads: CASSDTGTEQFF. The CDR3 DNA follows: TGTGCCAGCAGTGATACCGGGACCGAGCAGTTCTTC.